The 23 T cell receptor beta chains below were found in one sample sequenced in a study of cytomegalovirus exposure and HLA in healthy donors. Researchers ran the PCR with 60 Vbeta and 13 Jbeta primers. Only in-frame clones appear in the TCRdb table, and some are missing; sequencing was by immunoSEQ multiplex PCR. The sample consists of some 65,000 clones, more than 60% of them appearing once. Sequences were obtained from PBMCs. The receptors were gathered from a woman between 40 and 55 years old in good health and CMV-seropositive.

The chain couples TRBV5-6 to TRBJ2-4, with TRBD1 matching 7 bases. CDR3 size: 15 residues. V was pared by 2 bases and J by 4 bases, with 6 bases of the junction left unmatched. CDR1 is SGHDT and CDR2 is YYEEEE in the germline V gene. The CDR3 DNA reads as TGTGCCAGCAGCTTCGGGACAGCCGTAAAAAACATTCAGTACTTC. It specifies CASSFGTAVKNIQYF.

The CDR3 DNA reads TGTGCCAGCAGCCCGCAGACAGGGGGAGGGTATGGCTACACCTTC. Protein: CASSPQTGGGYGYTF. V is TRBV7-2 and J is TRBJ1-2; 9 bases fit TRBD1. The junction had 9 bases not matched to a gene; V was cut back by 5 bases and J by 5 bases. This CDR3 is built from 15 residues. Germline CDR1 and CDR2: SGHTA and FQGNSA.

V usage is TRBV6-1 and J usage is TRBJ1-2; D remains unclear. The ends were cut back, 6 bases at V and 2 bases at J, with 16 bases in the middle. The CDR3 runs 15 residues. CDR1 is MNHNS, CDR2 SASEGT, per germline. The CDR3 reads CASSPHSGGNYGYTF. CDR3 sequence (DNA): TGTGCCAGCAGCCCTCACTCAGGCGGGAACTATGGCTACACCTTC.

The chain has TRBV6-6 and TRBJ1-5; TRBD1 is a possible D gene (5 bases). There are 12 residues in the CDR3. The germline gives CDR1 MNHNY, CDR2 SVGAGI (reference sequence). Trimming removed 5 bases from V and 8 bases from J, with 10 bases in between. The CDR3 DNA sequence: TGTGCCAGCAGTACGGACATAAAGCCCCAGCATTTT. Protein product: CASSTDIKPQHF.

The chain has TRBV7-9 and TRBJ1-3; TRBD1 is a possible D gene (6 bases). The CDR3 sequence is 14 residues long. With 5 bases removed from V and 0 bases from J, the gap between germline ends came to 8 bases. Germline V gives CDR1 SEHNR, CDR2 FQNEAQ (reference sequence). CDR3 in DNA: TGTGCCAGCAGCCGGACAGCCTCTGGAAACACCATATATTTT. Protein product: CASSRTASGNTIYF.

This clone has a handful of counts. CDR3 residues: CASSLGTGGNYGYTF. In DNA, the CDR3 is TGCGCCAGCAGCTTGGGGACAGGGGGCAACTATGGCTACACCTTC. The rearrangement uses TRBV5-1 and TRBJ1-2; TRBD1 agrees at 11 bases. V dropped 0 bases and J dropped 2; count of bases not matched to a gene: 0. The CDR3 spans 15 residues. Germline V gene sequence: CDR1 SGHRS, CDR2 YFSETQ. The entire variable domain, with the rest obtained from reference TRBV5-1 and TRBJ1-2, is as follows: KAGVTQTPRYLIKTRGQQVTLSCSPISGHRSVSWYQQTPGQGLQFLFEYFSETQRNKGNFPGRFSGRQFSNSRSEMNVSTLELGDSALYLCASSLGTGGNYGYTFGSGTRLTVV.

The genes are TRBV29-1 and TRBJ2-7; possibly TRBD1 for D (6 bases). Germline V gene data show CDR1 as SQVTM and CDR2 as ANQGSEA. The germline V and J ends were trimmed by 3 bases and 4 bases, with 7 bases remaining between them. The CDR3 has 11 amino acids. The CDR3 bases are TGCAGCGTTGAGGGGGCGTACGAGCAGTACTTC. As protein: CSVEGAYEQYF.

The chain recombines TRBV13 with TRBJ2-1; D is possibly TRBD1 (5 bases). CDR1 is PRHDT and CDR2 is FYEKMQ in the germline V gene (reference sequence). V gave up 4 bases and J gave up 0 bases, with 10 bases separating them. The CDR3 totals 15 residues. CDR3: CASSSRVHSYNEQFF. The CDR3 nucleotides are TGTGCCAGCAGCTCCAGGGTTCACTCCTACAATGAGCAGTTCTTC. The complete variable domain, with remaining parts taken from reference TRBV13 and TRBJ2-1, reads AAGVIQSPRHLIKEKRETATLKCYPIPRHDTVYWYQQGPGQDPQFLISFYEKMQSDKGSIPDRFSAQQFSDYHSELNMSSLELGDSALYFCASSSRVHSYNEQFFGPGTRLTVL.

J is TRBJ2-2 and V is TRBV6-6; D perhaps matches TRBD1 (6 bases). Germline CDR1 reads MNHNY; CDR2 reads SVGAGI (reference sequence). V was pared by 5 bases and J by 4 bases, with 11 bases between. The CDR3 covers 14 residues. CDR3 coding DNA: TGTGCCAGCAGTGCCGGGACATCCACCGGGGAGCTGTTTTTT. The encoded protein is CASSAGTSTGELFF.

The genes are TRBV9 and TRBJ2-7; D is perhaps TRBD2 (6 bases). V was cut by 5 bases and J by 5 bases, with 17 bases left in between. The germline gives CDR1 SGDLS, CDR2 YYNGEE. The CDR3 covers 14 residues. The CDR3 protein is CASSAQPGANEQYF. DNA for the CDR3: TGTGCCAGCAGTGCTCAACCGGGAGCCAACGAGCAGTACTTC.

The chain couples TRBV9 to TRBJ1-2; perhaps TRBD1 as D (5 bases). This CDR3 contains 13 residues. Trimming took off 4 bases at V and 9 bases at J, with 16 bases between the two ends. The V gene's germline CDR1 is SGDLS and CDR2 YYNGEE. This CDR3 reads CASSSLGVRSYTF. Here the CDR3 DNA reads TGTGCCAGCAGCTCCTTAGGGGTTAGGAGCTACACCTTC.

The chain couples TRBV9 to TRBJ2-2; 7 bases agree with TRBD1. CDR1 and CDR2 from the germline V gene are SGDLS and YYNGEE. CDR3 length equals 15 residues. V dropped 0 bases and J dropped 1; count of bases not matched to a gene: 0. This CDR3 reads CASSVGQGNTGELFF. The DNA for the CDR3 is TGTGCCAGCAGCGTAGGACAGGGGAACACCGGGGAGCTGTTTTTT.

The chain has TRBV30 and TRBJ2-6; possible D gene TRBD1, 6 bases. The CDR3 has 16 residues. Trimming stripped 1 base from V and 0 bases from J, with 10 bases between. CDR1 and CDR2 from the germline V gene are GTSNPN and SVGIG (reference sequence). The CDR3 coding sequence is TGTGCCTGGAGTGATTCAGGGGTCTCTGGGGCCAACGTCCTGACTTTC. This sequence encodes CAWSDSGVSGANVLTF.

This clone has a single count. The J gene is TRBJ1-6, the V gene TRBV7-9, with D possibly TRBD1 on 6 matching bases. Germline CDR1 is SEHNR and CDR2 is FQNEAQ (reference sequence). V lost 2 bases and J lost 14, with 19 bases in between. This CDR3 region has 15 residues. CDR3 sequence (DNA): TGTGCCAGCAGCTTATCTATTGGGGGCGGAATGACCCTCCACTTT. This translates into CASSLSIGGGMTLHF.

This clone was detected only a few times. The chain carries TRBV9 and TRBJ2-7; 12 bases are shared with TRBD1. The CDR3 runs 15 residues. V gave up 0 bases and J gave up 7 bases; unmatched junction bases: 5. The V gene's germline CDR1 is SGDLS and CDR2 YYNGEE. CDR3 in amino acids: CASSVGGQGAPEQYF. The CDR3 DNA reads TGTGCCAGCAGCGTAGGGGGACAGGGGGCGCCGGAGCAGTACTTC.

The rearrangement links TRBV9 to TRBJ2-2; 14 bases are shared with TRBD2. Germline-derived CDR1 and CDR2 are SGDLS and YYNGEE. CDR3 length equals 16 residues. The ends lost 4 bases at V and 7 bases at J; junction bases unmatched: 6. CDR3 bases: TGTGCCAGCAGCAGACTAGCGGGGGGGTCGGTCGGGGAGCTGTTTTTT. This codes for CASSRLAGGSVGELFF.

Only a few counts were recorded for this clone. V gene TRBV5-1 combines with J gene TRBJ1-2; a weak D match, TRBD1 (6 bases). V lost 4 bases to trimming and J lost 1 base, with 11 bases between them. Per germline, CDR1 SGHRS and CDR2 YFSETQ. The CDR3 has 14 residues. The CDR3 here is CASSPRQVNYGYTF. The DNA for the CDR3 is TGCGCCAGCAGCCCCCGACAGGTTAACTATGGCTACACCTTC.

V is TRBV2 and J is TRBJ2-7; 8 bases align to TRBD1. The CDR3 consists of 13 residues. Trimming cost V 7 bases and J 3 bases; bases outside gene matches: 5. Germline V gene sequence: CDR1 SNHLY, CDR2 FYNNEI. The CDR3: CASTVDRVYEQYF. Here the CDR3 DNA reads TGTGCCAGCACCGTGGACAGGGTCTACGAGCAGTACTTC.

This clone was seen just once. Compared with germline, one end of the junction differs, possibly owing to a read error. The rearrangement links TRBV2 to TRBJ1-1; tentative D call: TRBD1 (5 bases). CDR1 and CDR2 from the germline V gene are SNHLY and FYNNEI. The CDR3 loop spans 11 amino acids. The CDR3 DNA reads as TGTGCCAGCAGTGTCGGGACTGAGGCTTTCTTT. This sequence encodes CASSVGTEAFF. The full variable domain, completed using reference TRBV2 and TRBJ1-1, is EPEVTQTPSHQVTQMGQEVILRCVPISNHLYFYWYRQILGQKVEFLVSFYNNEISEKSEIFDDQFSVERPDGSNFTLKIRSTKLEDSAMYFCASSVGTEAFFGQGTRLTVV.

The V gene is TRBV5-1, the J gene TRBJ2-7; weak D call: TRBD2 (5 bases). Germline-derived CDR1 and CDR2 are SGHRS and YFSETQ. The V gene lost 0 bases and the J gene lost 2 bases, with 12 bases spanning the gap. CDR3 length: 15 residues. CDR3 loop: CASSLEQRGTYEQYF. CDR3 nucleotide sequence: TGCGCCAGCAGCTTGGAACAGAGAGGGACCTACGAGCAGTACTTC.

In its sample, this clone was seen once. This chain links TRBV5-1 with TRBJ1-2; 8 nucleotides line up with TRBD1. Losses at the gene ends were 3 bases for V and 4 bases for J; bases not matched to a gene: 8. The germline CDR1 and CDR2 sequences are SGHRS and YFSETQ. The CDR3 runs to 15 residues. In nucleotides, the CDR3 is TGCGCCAGCAGCTCGGAGGGGACAGGCCCCTATGGCTACACCTTC. Residues: CASSSEGTGPYGYTF. The complete variable domain, with remaining parts taken from reference TRBV5-1 and TRBJ1-2, reads KAGVTQTPRYLIKTRGQQVTLSCSPISGHRSVSWYQQTPGQGLQFLFEYFSETQRNKGNFPGRFSGRQFSNSRSEMNVSTLELGDSALYLCASSSEGTGPYGYTFGSGTRLTVV.

This rearrangement joins TRBV6-1 to TRBJ1-5, with TRBD1 as a possible D gene (5 bases). Germline loops: CDR1 MNHNS, CDR2 SASEGT. V lost 6 bases, J lost 9 bases, and 21 bases lay in between. This CDR3 spans 15 amino acids. CDR3 residues: CASRVAEEGSRPQHF. CDR3 DNA: TGTGCCAGCAGGGTCGCAGAGGAGGGGAGTAGGCCCCAGCATTTT.

V is TRBV5-1 and J is TRBJ2-7, with D maybe TRBD2 (6 bases). CDR1 SGHRS and CDR2 YFSETQ come from the germline V gene. The germline V and J ends were trimmed by 0 bases and 0 bases, with 10 bases remaining between them. The CDR3 covers 15 residues. The CDR3 reads CASSLVRGSSYEQYF. The CDR3 nucleotides are TGCGCCAGCAGCTTGGTCCGGGGGAGCTCCTACGAGCAGTACTTC.